Each of the 18 T cell receptor beta chains below was sequenced from the same sample in a study of regulatory and conventional T cells in breast cancer. MiXCR, applied by TCRdb to the PCR reads, yields one record per CDR3 protein. Seen here are about 1,200 distinct CDR3 sequences, roughly 36% observed once, and the top ten hold about 19%. Specimen: regulatory T cells from blood. All receptors derive from a female donor with breast cancer.

The rearrangement joins TRBV6-5 to TRBJ2-7, with TRBD2 identical over 13 bases. Germline trimming cut 0 bases from V and 0 bases from J; bases unmatched to any gene: 5. Germline V CDR1 and CDR2: MNHEY, SVGAGI. This CDR3 contains 18 residues. This CDR3 is CASSYSGLAGRSSYEQYF. The CDR3 DNA reads as TGTGCCAGCAGTTACTCGGGACTAGCGGGACGTAGCTCCTACGAGCAGTACTTC.

This clonotype qualifies as hyperexpanded (1% or more). This chain's CDR3 is CASSFGNADTQYF. In DNA form, the CDR3 reads TGTGCCAGCAGTTTCGGGAATGCAGATACGCAGTATTTT. The chain is built from TRBV12-3 or TRBV12-4 and TRBJ2-3; weak D call: TRBD2 (5 bases). Trimming removed 3 bases from V and 4 bases from J, with 8 bases in between. The CDR3 sequence is 13 residues long.

This clonotype was detected only a few times. The chain uses TRBV9 and TRBJ2-7; the match to TRBD2 covers 11 bases. V trimming: 1 base; J trimming: 3 bases; junction bases outside the gene matches: 6. This CDR3 spans 16 amino acids. Germline V gives CDR1 SGDLS, CDR2 YYNGEE. The CDR3 here is CASSVSTSGMGYEQYF. The CDR3 DNA is TGTGCCAGCAGCGTATCGACTAGCGGGATGGGCTACGAGCAGTACTTC.

This clonotype was seen a single time. V and J are TRBV7-3 and TRBJ1-2; D perhaps matches TRBD1 (6 bases). V was clipped by 1 base and J by 3 bases, with 15 bases between them. Germline V gene sequence: CDR1 SGHTA, CDR2 FQGTGA. This CDR3 has 16 amino acids. CDR3 bases: TGTGCCAGCAGCTTAATGCCCCACAGGGTTGACTATGGCTACACCTTC. This encodes CASSLMPHRVDYGYTF.

This clonotype is categorized as large (0.1 to 1%). This rearrangement joins TRBV6-6 to TRBJ1-1; D perhaps matches TRBD1 (6 bases). V was shortened by 4 bases and J by 6 bases, with 9 bases between the two germline ends. This CDR3 has 12 amino acids. CDR1 is MNHNY and CDR2 is SVGAGI in the germline V gene (reference sequence). DNA for the CDR3: TGTGCCAGCAGTTGGACAGAGGCTGAAGCTTTCTTT. This gives the protein CASSWTEAEAFF.

The sample holds a few counts of this clonotype. The chain carries TRBV29-1 and TRBJ1-1, with D tentatively TRBD1 (5 bases). Per germline, CDR1 SQVTM and CDR2 ANQGSEA. V shed 7 bases and J shed 6 bases, with 12 bases lying between them. The CDR3 length is 11 residues. The CDR3 is CSGLRDPEAFF. CDR3 nucleotides: TGCAGCGGGCTCAGGGACCCTGAAGCTTTCTTT. Filled out from reference TRBV29-1 and TRBJ1-1, the complete variable domain reads SAVISQKPSRDICQRGTSLTIQCQVDSQVTMMFWYRQQPGQSLTLIATANQGSEATYESGFVIDKFPISRPNLTFSTLTVSNMSPEDSSIYLCSGLRDPEAFFGQGTRLTVV.

The J gene is TRBJ1-3, the V gene TRBV7-9, with D unclear. The CDR3 consists of 14 residues. Germline assignment: CDR1 SEHNR and CDR2 FQNEAQ (reference sequence). V lost 8 bases and J 1 base, leaving 12 bases between the germline ends. Written as DNA, the CDR3 is TGTGCCAGCGGCCGAGCACAATCTGGAAACACCATATATTTT. Protein: CASGRAQSGNTIYF.

The chain is built from TRBV10-3 and TRBJ1-4; D is perhaps TRBD1 (5 bases). The V gene lost 10 bases and the J gene lost 2 bases, with 11 bases spanning the gap. The CDR3 spans 13 residues. Looked up from germline, CDR1 is ENHRY and CDR2 is SYGVKD. CDR3: CATRVSTNEKLFF. As DNA, the CDR3 is TGTGCCACCAGGGTATCCACTAATGAAAAACTGTTTTTT.

This clonotype showed up just once. The chain combines TRBV7-9 with TRBJ1-1, with D maybe TRBD1 (6 bases). Germline lookup yields CDR1 SEHNR and CDR2 FQNEAQ (reference sequence). V was pared by 3 bases and J by 1 base, with 6 bases between. The CDR3 contains 13 residues. The CDR3: CASSLGQNTEAFF. In DNA, the CDR3 is TGTGCCAGCAGCTTGGGACAGAACACTGAAGCTTTCTTT.

The chain has TRBV20-1 and TRBJ2-1, with D uncertain. V gave up 2 bases and J gave up 4 bases, with 12 bases separating them. The CDR3 contains 14 residues. CDR1 and CDR2 from the germline V gene are DFQATT and SNEGSKA (reference sequence). The CDR3 spells CSARPSLDYNEQFF. Here the CDR3 DNA reads TGCAGTGCTAGACCCTCGCTGGATTACAATGAGCAGTTCTTC.

This clonotype was seen more than once but under ten times. J is TRBJ1-6 and V is TRBV5-1; D not certain. Germline CDR1 reads SGHRS; CDR2 reads YFSETQ. The CDR3 has 15 residues. V dropped 0 bases and J dropped 8 bases, with 12 bases sitting between them. The CDR3 bases are TGCGCCAGCAGCTTGGCCAAAAATTGGGATTCACCCCTCCACTTT. This codes for CASSLAKNWDSPLHF.

CDR3 region: CSVAGISYEQYF. In DNA form, the CDR3 reads TGCAGCGTTGCAGGGATCTCCTACGAGCAGTACTTC. V is TRBV29-1 and J is TRBJ2-7, with D tentatively TRBD1 (5 bases). Germline V gene sequence: CDR1 SQVTM, CDR2 ANQGSEA. The CDR3 length is 12 residues. The V end was cut by 4 bases, the J end by 0 bases, with 7 bases between.

The chain joins TRBV6-1 to TRBJ1-5; D uncertain. This CDR3 contains 17 residues. Trimming took off 0 bases at V and 2 bases at J, with 14 bases between the two ends. Germline V gene sequence: CDR1 MNHNS, CDR2 SASEGT. CDR3 sequence: CASSEALRYRGNQPQHF. DNA for the CDR3: TGTGCCAGCAGTGAAGCGCTTCGGTATCGAGGCAATCAGCCCCAGCATTTT.

J is TRBJ2-3 and V is TRBV2; the D is unclear. Germline CDR1 reads SNHLY; CDR2 reads FYNNEI. The V end was cut by 2 bases, the J end by 6 bases, with 3 bases between. CDR3 length: 11 amino acids. DNA for the CDR3: TGTGCCAGCAGTGAACGGGATACGCAGTATTTT. It encodes CASSERDTQYF. The variable domain in full, with the rest retrieved from reference TRBV2 and TRBJ2-3, is EPEVTQTPSHQVTQMGQEVILRCVPISNHLYFYWYRQILGQKVEFLVSFYNNEISEKSEIFDDQFSVERPDGSNFTLKIRSTKLEDSAMYFCASSERDTQYFGPGTRLTVL.

This clonotype was recorded a few times. The J gene is TRBJ2-1, the V gene TRBV27; no reliable D call. The germline CDR1 and CDR2 sequences are MNHEY and SMNVEV (reference sequence). V lost 3 bases and J 0 bases, leaving 9 bases between the germline ends. This CDR3 is 15 amino acids long. This chain's CDR3 is CASSFVASSYNEQFF. The CDR3 DNA reads TGTGCCAGCAGTTTTGTGGCCAGCTCCTACAATGAGCAGTTCTTC.

The chain employs TRBV29-1 and TRBJ1-2; D not resolved. This CDR3 contains 13 residues. Trimming pared 3 bases from V and 3 bases from J, leaving 11 bases between. Germline V gene lookup returns CDR1 SQVTM and CDR2 ANQGSEA. The CDR3 here is CSVDMFSYYGYTF. CDR3 in DNA: TGCAGCGTTGACATGTTTAGCTACTATGGCTACACCTTC. Supplemented by reference TRBV29-1 and TRBJ1-2, the full variable domain reads SAVISQKPSRDICQRGTSLTIQCQVDSQVTMMFWYRQQPGQSLTLIATANQGSEATYESGFVIDKFPISRPNLTFSTLTVSNMSPEDSSIYLCSVDMFSYYGYTFGSGTRLTVV.

A single count supports this clonotype. The chain employs TRBV7-6 and TRBJ1-6, with TRBD1 matching 10 bases. CDR1 and CDR2 (germline): SGHVS, FNYEAQ. J lost 8 bases, V lost 5 bases, and 3 bases had no gene match. CDR3 length: 14 residues. The CDR3 reads CASSPGQGDSPLHF. The CDR3 DNA reads TGTGCCAGCAGCCCAGGACAGGGGGATTCACCCCTCCACTTT.

This clonotype came up a few times. The chain employs TRBV11-3 and TRBJ2-3; unclear D gene. The V end was cut by 5 bases, the J end by 4 bases, with 7 bases between. CDR1 is SGHNT and CDR2 is YENEEA in the germline V gene. The CDR3 spans 12 residues. CDR3 in DNA: TGTGCCAGCAGCCGCGAAGCAGATACGCAGTATTTT. Translation gives CASSREADTQYF.